The source of this T cell receptor (beta chain) is a study of control samples from healthy donors and cancer patients. This clone was recorded once. CDR3 length: 15 amino acids. Germline CDR1 and CDR2: SGHTA and FQGNSA. Trimming removed 4 bases from V and 2 bases from J, with 12 bases in between. Data came from immunoSEQ multiplex PCR; TCRdb stores just in-frame clones and leaves some out. The sample consists of about 51,000 clones, about 80% of them appearing once. The sequenced material came from blood. The receptor was isolated from a man in his 70s in good health. The V gene is TRBV7-2, the J gene TRBJ1-5; weak D call: TRBD1 (5 bases). The CDR3 loop is CASSSQMGGNQPQHF. The CDR3 bases are TGTGCCAGCAGCTCTCAAATGGGGGGCAATCAGCCCCAGCATTTT.